These T cell receptor beta chains were read from a single sample in a study of T cells in localized non-small cell lung cancer. TCRdb's table, derived via immunoSEQ multiplex PCR, lists solely in-frame clones and lacks some. The sample shows thousands of clones, 18% of them seen only once. The sequenced sample was lung tumor tissue, obtained before any cancer treatment. Every receptor here comes from a female donor aged 60 or older with stage I squamous cell lung carcinoma. The CDR3 runs from the conserved cysteine through the conserved F or W. Fields, in order: V gene, clone size, J gene, D gene, CDR3 protein, CDR3 DNA. The D gene is left open where the match is weak. Clone size is shown for a subset of rows, as once, few, many or a class of expanded clone.

TRBV9	medium-sized	TRBJ2-3	NA	CASSVDPGPRTDTQYF	TGTGCCAGCAGCGTAGACCCGGGGCCTCGCACAGATACGCAGTATTTT
TRBV11-3	few	TRBJ1-1	TRBD1	CASSLDRMGISEAFF	TGTGCCAGCAGCTTGGACAGGATGGGTATCTCGGAAGCTTTCTTT
TRBV12-2	few	TRBJ2-3	NA	CASRLWLNLEESYTDTQYF	TGTGCAAGTCGCTTATGGCTCAATCTTGAGGAGTCCTACACAGATACGCAGTATTTT
TRBV30	NA	TRBJ1-1	NA	CAWSGPGQVNTEAFF	TGTGCCTGGAGTGGGCCGGGACAAGTGAACACTGAAGCTTTCTTT
TRBV11-3	many	TRBJ2-7	NA	CASSLQAGLYEQYF	TGTGCCAGCAGCTTACAAGCCGGGCTCTACGAGCAGTACTTC
TRBV11-3	few	TRBJ1-1	NA	CASSRRTERNTEAFF	TGTGCCAGCAGCCGGCGGACGGAGAGGAACACTGAAGCTTTCTTT
TRBV11-3	medium-sized	TRBJ1-1	NA	CASSEVGENTEAFF	TGTGCCAGCAGCGAAGTAGGGGAAAACACTGAAGCTTTCTTT
TRBV6-8	medium-sized	TRBJ2-3	TRBD1	CASSPGQGADTQYF	TGTGCCAGCAGCCCCGGACAGGGGGCAGATACGCAGTATTTT
TRBV5-1	NA	TRBJ2-2	TRBD2	CASSGREVQPITGELFF	TGCGCCAGCTCCGGGCGGGAGGTCCAACCCATCACCGGGGAGCTGTTTTTT
TRBV10-2	NA	TRBJ2-7	NA	CASYPTGFYAEQYF	TGCGCCAGCTACCCGACCGGGTTTTATGCCGAGCAGTACTTC
TRBV28	NA	TRBJ1-5	NA	CASSSKAPEGWSNQPQHF	TGTGCCAGCAGTTCCAAGGCCCCAGAGGGCTGGAGCAATCAGCCCCAGCATTTT
TRBV5-1	few	TRBJ2-2	TRBD2	CASSLRASGARRSGELFF	TGCGCCAGCAGCTTGAGGGCTAGCGGGGCCCGCAGGAGCGGGGAGCTGTTTTTT
TRBV2	NA	TRBJ2-3	TRBD2	CASRSPPGLAGGPRTDTQYF	TGTGCCAGCAGGAGCCCTCCTGGACTAGCGGGAGGGCCGAGGACAGATACGCAGTATTTT
TRBV28	NA	TRBJ1-1	NA	CASSFIPSEAFF	TGTGCCAGCAGTTTCATCCCCTCAGAAGCTTTCTTT
TRBV7-1	medium-sized	TRBJ1-3	NA	CASSLESQVSSGNTIYF	TGTGCCAGCAGCTTAGAGTCGCAGGTTAGCTCTGGAAACACCATATATTTT
TRBV7-8	few	TRBJ1-3	NA	CASSLQPMDTIYF	TGTGCCAGCAGCTTACAGCCGATGGACACCATATATTTT
TRBV11-3	medium-sized	TRBJ2-5	NA	CASSFLGGPAETQYF	TGTGCCAGCAGCTTTTTGGGTGGGCCGGCGGAGACCCAGTACTTC
TRBV12-2	NA	TRBJ2-1	NA	CASRLVRLAGDQDNEQFF	TGTGCAAGTCGCTTAGTTCGACTAGCGGGAGATCAGGACAATGAGCAGTTCTTC
TRBV19	large	TRBJ2-7	NA	CASSISLGGTYEQYF	TGTGCCAGTAGTATATCGCTAGGGGGGACCTACGAGCAGTACTTC
TRBV11-3	medium-sized	TRBJ2-3	TRBD2	CASSLGGSTDTQYF	TGTGCCAGCAGCTTAGGCGGGAGTACAGATACGCAGTATTTT
TRBV12-2	few	TRBJ2-3	NA	CATPIRGGSGSKVDTQYF	TGTGCCACCCCGATAAGGGGCGGTAGCGGGAGTAAGGTAGATACGCAGTATTTT
TRBV28	NA	TRBJ1-2	NA	CASREAGESGGYTF	TGTGCCAGCAGAGAGGCAGGGGAATCGGGAGGCTACACCTTC
TRBV11-3	NA	TRBJ1-1	TRBD1	CASSTGTGLNTEAFF	TGTGCCAGCAGCACCGGGACAGGGCTGAACACTGAAGCTTTCTTT
TRBV6-8	NA	TRBJ2-1	NA	CASSDWGTSGSEQFF	TGTGCCAGCAGTGATTGGGGGACTTCAGGAAGTGAGCAGTTCTTC
TRBV6-8	NA	TRBJ1-1	NA	CASSSRTTHPTEAFF	TGTGCCAGCAGTTCCAGGACGACTCACCCCACTGAAGCTTTCTTT
TRBV6-8	NA	TRBJ1-3	NA	CASRKQGPTGNTIYF	TGTGCCAGCAGGAAACAGGGTCCTACTGGAAACACCATATATTTT
TRBV9	few	TRBJ1-2	TRBD1	CASSIATGTGSYGYTF	TGTGCCAGCAGCATCGCGACCGGGACAGGTTCCTATGGCTACACCTTC
TRBV6-8	few	TRBJ2-1	NA	CASSYSTLAVQFF	TGTGCCAGCAGTTACTCGACGCTAGCCGTGCAGTTCTTC
TRBV30	few	TRBJ1-4	TRBD1	CAWSGGQGAIEKLFF	TGTGCCTGGAGTGGGGGACAGGGGGCGATTGAAAAACTGTTTTTT
TRBV6-8	few	TRBJ1-1	NA	CASRLDGRTNTEAFF	TGTGCCAGCAGACTTGATGGACGGACGAACACTGAAGCTTTCTTT
TRBV28	few	TRBJ2-1	TRBD1	CASSSYGTGGRDEQFF	TGTGCCAGCAGTTCTTACGGGACAGGGGGTAGGGATGAGCAGTTCTTC
TRBV5-1	NA	TRBJ1-5	NA	CASSLAGDNQPQHF	TGCGCCAGCAGCTTGGCAGGGGACAATCAGCCCCAGCATTTT